This TCR beta chain emerged from a study of T cell responses to AZD1222 COVID-19 vaccine. Study-wide results and limits: Receipt of two AZD1222 doses was followed by a rise in Spike-specific TCR breadth and depth. At baseline, just five to seven AZD1222 recipients tested seropositive.

Concerning this clone: Its cognate antigen is unknown.

Libraries were prepared by immunoSEQ multiplex PCR; TCRdb keeps only in-frame clonotypes and omits some of them. The sample consists of 150,000 or so clones, more than 85% of them appearing once. The sequencing here drew on peripheral blood, taken on day 0 of MenACWY control vaccination. The sequence came from an adult in good health.

CDR3 sequence (DNA): TGTGCCAGTGGGACTGAACGGAACACTGAAGCTTTCTTT. Protein: CASGTERNTEAFF. The V and J genes are TRBV19 and TRBJ1-1, with D perhaps matching TRBD1 (5 bases). This CDR3 has 13 residues. Germline-derived CDR1 and CDR2 are LNHDA and SQIVND (reference sequence). Trimming took off 8 bases at V and 1 base at J, with 11 bases between the two ends.